These 25 T cell receptor beta chains came from one sample sequenced in a study of blood T cell repertoires in COVID-19 (TCRdb year 2020). Library preparation was by the immunoSEQ multiplex PCR assay. TCRdb re-hosts the immuneACCESS table, in-frame sequences only. Its copies lack some clones; in the studies checked, an unresolved V gene accounts for under half of them, and the cause for the rest is not known. This sample is represented by roughly 250,000 clones; about 89% of them were singletons. Under 2.5% of the sample belongs to the ten largest clones. The sample consisted of PBMCs or T cells enriched from blood (not recorded which). The receptors derive from a woman aged 18-30 years who had recovered from COVID-19.

V and J are TRBV5-1 and TRBJ2-1; TRBD1 matches at 12 bases. J was trimmed by 6 bases and V by 1 base; bases with no gene match: 11. The CDR3 contains 18 residues. CDR1 and CDR2 (germline): SGHRS, YFSETQ. The CDR3 region is CASSLRIPGQGAGNEQFF. CDR3 bases: TGCGCCAGCAGCTTGAGGATTCCGGGACAGGGGGCCGGCAATGAGCAGTTCTTC.

The chain is built from TRBV18 and TRBJ1-1, with D tentatively TRBD1 (5 bases). Per germline, CDR1 KGHSH and CDR2 LQKENI. The CDR3 has 15 amino acids. V was shortened by 3 bases and J by 0 bases, with 11 bases between the two germline ends. DNA of the CDR3: TGTGCCAGCTCACCTAGTCGGGGGATGAACACTGAAGCTTTCTTT. Translating it yields CASSPSRGMNTEAFF.

The chain is built from TRBV11-3 and TRBJ1-3; maybe TRBD1 (5 bases). This CDR3 comprises 15 residues. From germline, CDR1 is SGHNT and CDR2 YENEEA. Trimming removed 1 base from V and 0 bases from J, with 7 bases in between. This CDR3 reads CASSLGQFSGNTIYF. The DNA of the CDR3 is TGTGCCAGCAGCTTAGGACAGTTCTCTGGAAACACCATATATTTT.

V and J are TRBV7-2 and TRBJ1-2; 10 nucleotides align to TRBD1. This CDR3 region has 13 residues. The V segment lost 3 bases and the J segment 7 bases; nucleotides outside the gene matches: 2. Germline CDR1 SGHTA, CDR2 FQGNSA. CDR3 amino acids: CASSFGQGGGYTF. The DNA for the CDR3 is TGTGCCAGCAGCTTCGGACAGGGGGGTGGCTACACCTTC.

The chain combines TRBV5-1 with TRBJ2-7; a weak D match, TRBD1 (5 bases). The CDR3 sequence is 14 residues long. V shed 4 bases and J shed 2 bases, with 13 bases lying between them. The germline V gene encodes CDR1 SGHRS and CDR2 YFSETQ. The CDR3 DNA reads TGCGCCAGCAGCCCCCTGGCAGGGACCTACGAGCAGTACTTC. The encoded protein is CASSPLAGTYEQYF.

This sequence joins TRBV10-2 and TRBJ2-5; weak D call: TRBD2 (5 bases). This CDR3 has 14 amino acids. Trimming cost V 4 bases and J 3 bases, with 12 bases left between them. Germline V lookup: CDR1 WSHSY, CDR2 SAAADI. This chain's CDR3 is CASSVGAGKETQYF. Written as DNA, the CDR3 is TGCGCCAGCAGTGTAGGTGCGGGCAAAGAGACCCAGTACTTC.

The V call is TRBV6-6, the J call TRBJ2-5, with a possible D match to TRBD2 (6 bases). Looked up from germline, CDR1 is MNHNY and CDR2 is SVGAGI (reference sequence). Trimming removed 5 bases at V and 6 bases at J, with 16 bases between. The CDR3 consists of 14 residues. DNA of the CDR3: TGTGCCAGCAGTCCTACCGGCGGGATGAAGACCCAGTACTTC. Translating gives CASSPTGGMKTQYF.

The V and J genes are TRBV11-2 and TRBJ1-2, with D perhaps matching TRBD1 (5 bases). Trimming left V 4 bases short and J 8 bases short, with 11 bases between. CDR1 is SGHAT and CDR2 is FQNNGV in the germline V gene. The CDR3 is made up of 12 amino acids. In DNA form, the CDR3 reads TGTGCCAGCAGCTCCGGGGGTGAAGGCTACACCTTC. This encodes CASSSGGEGYTF.

V usage is TRBV3-1 (or the pseudogene TRBV3-2) and J usage is TRBJ2-2; tentatively, D is TRBD1 (6 bases). The CDR3 spans 14 residues. Trimming left V 4 bases short and J 7 bases short, with 13 bases between. Germline loops: CDR1 LGHDT, CDR2 YNNKEL (reference sequence). The CDR3 nucleotides read TGTGCCAGCAGCCCATTATTGGACAGCGGGGAGCTGTTTTTT. Translated, it gives CASSPLLDSGELFF.

This chain uses TRBV21-1 with TRBJ1-4; the D segment call TRBD1 is taken from the table without a DNA check. TRBV21-1 is listed as a pseudogene. This CDR3 has 13 amino acids. The CDR3 loop is CASSKTQGGKLFF. DNA of the CDR3: TGTGCCAGCAGCAAAACCCAGGGGGGAAAACTGTTTTTT.

V is TRBV5-1 and J is TRBJ1-3; D is perhaps TRBD1 (5 bases). The V end lost 1 base, the J end lost 0 bases, and 14 bases lay between the germline ends. In germline, CDR1 is SGHRS, CDR2 YFSETQ. The CDR3 consists of 17 residues. DNA for the CDR3: TGCGCCAGCAGCTTGACAGGAGTCCAGAGCTCTGGAAACACCATATATTTT. It is translated as CASSLTGVQSSGNTIYF.

The rearrangement uses TRBV7-2 and TRBJ2-5; D not certain. The V and J ends lost 5 bases and 8 bases respectively, with 15 bases between them. The germline V gene has CDR1 SGHTA and CDR2 FQGNSA. The CDR3 is 13 amino acids. The CDR3 protein is CASSQDSAFTQYF. The CDR3 coding sequence is TGTGCCAGCAGCCAAGACTCCGCATTCACCCAGTACTTC.

This chain joins TRBV4-1 and TRBJ2-7; D not resolved. CDR1 MGHRA and CDR2 YSYEKL come from the germline V gene. The CDR3 has 15 residues. Trimming took off 1 base at V and 1 base at J, with 11 bases between the two ends. The chain's CDR3 is CASSQVNSRSYEQYF. In nucleotides, the CDR3 is TGCGCCAGCAGCCAAGTTAATAGCCGATCCTACGAGCAGTACTTC.

The genes are TRBV2 and TRBJ2-3, with 9 bases lining up with TRBD1. The length of the CDR3 is 16 residues. Trimming removed 6 bases from V and 6 bases from J; junction bases left unmatched: 13. Germline CDR1 reads SNHLY; CDR2 reads FYNNEI. The CDR3 protein is CASRGARDRVVDTQYF. CDR3 sequence (DNA): TGTGCCAGCAGGGGAGCTAGGGACAGGGTGGTGGATACGCAGTATTTT.

The chain employs TRBV19 and TRBJ1-3, with 8 positions matching TRBD1. Looked up from germline, CDR1 is LNHDA and CDR2 is SQIVND (reference sequence). This CDR3 is built from 16 residues. With 9 bases clipped from V and 3 bases from J, the junction kept 13 bases outside the gene matches. The CDR3 nucleotides read TGTGCCAGAACCGCCGAACCCAGGGGGCTTGGAAACACCATATATTTT. This codes for CARTAEPRGLGNTIYF.

This rearrangement joins TRBV6-5 to TRBJ2-7; TRBD1 matches at 8 bases. The CDR3 extends over 14 amino acids. V lost 5 bases to trimming and J lost 6 bases; unmatched junction nucleotides: 9. Germline V lookup: CDR1 MNHEY, CDR2 SVGAGI. This CDR3 is CASSTPDRAAEQYF. The CDR3 DNA reads TGTGCCAGCAGTACCCCGGACAGGGCAGCCGAGCAGTACTTC.

This rearrangement joins TRBV4-2 to TRBJ2-7; tentative D call: TRBD2 (7 bases). This CDR3 has 16 amino acids. V was cut by 4 bases and J by 2 bases, with 18 bases left in between. The germline V gene encodes CDR1 LGHNA and CDR2 YNFKEQ. The CDR3 bases are TGTGCCAGCAGCCCATCATGGACTAGGGGGACCTACGAGCAGTACTTC. It specifies CASSPSWTRGTYEQYF.

The chain has TRBV19 and TRBJ1-3; weak D call: TRBD1 (6 bases). The germline V gene encodes CDR1 LNHDA and CDR2 SQIVND (reference sequence). This CDR3 comprises 20 residues. V lost 0 bases to trimming and J lost 0 bases, with 21 bases between them. Written as DNA, the CDR3 is TGTGCCAGTAGTATAGATTCCCCGTCAATGGGGGCAGGCTCTGGAAACACCATATATTTT. It translates to CASSIDSPSMGAGSGNTIYF.

The chain uses TRBV27 and TRBJ2-7, with 9 bases aligning to TRBD1. This CDR3 contains 12 residues. V shed 8 bases and J 4 bases; nucleotides not matched to a gene: 3. Per germline, CDR1 MNHEY and CDR2 SMNVEV (reference sequence). CDR3 in amino acids: CASGDRVYEQYF. CDR3 nucleotide sequence: TGTGCCAGCGGGGACAGGGTATACGAGCAGTACTTC.

The chain recombines TRBV7-9 with TRBJ1-1; 10 bases are a match to TRBD1. In germline, CDR1 is SEHNR, CDR2 FQNEAQ (reference sequence). This CDR3 is 14 amino acids long. Germline trimming cut 6 bases from V and 4 bases from J; bases unmatched to any gene: 5. The CDR3 bases are TGTGCCAGCAGTCCGGACAGGGGGATCACTGAAGCTTTCTTT. It codes for CASSPDRGITEAFF.

The chain joins TRBV10-3 to TRBJ2-1, with 7 bases that match TRBD1. The germline V gene encodes CDR1 ENHRY and CDR2 SYGVKD. CDR3 size: 13 residues. J gave up 4 bases and V 10 bases, and 7 bases lay outside the gene matches. The CDR3 loop is CASSGDRYNEQFF. The CDR3 nucleotides are TGTGCCAGCTCCGGGGACAGATACAATGAGCAGTTCTTC.

The rearrangement uses TRBV11-2 and TRBJ1-1; D is possibly TRBD1 (6 bases). CDR3 length: 13 residues. The V end was cut by 8 bases, the J end by 2 bases, with 12 bases between. Germline V gene data show CDR1 as SGHAT and CDR2 as FQNNGV. The CDR3 DNA is TGTGCCAGCCGAAACAGGGTTAACACTGAAGCTTTCTTT. Translated, it gives CASRNRVNTEAFF. Based on the CDR3 plus reference TRBV11-2 and TRBJ1-1, the full variable domain is EAGVAQSPRYKIIEKRQSVAFWCNPISGHATLYWYQQILGQGPKLLIQFQNNGVVDDSQLPKDRFSAERLKGVDSTLKIQPAKLEDSAVYLCASRNRVNTEAFFGQGTRLTVV.

The V and J genes are TRBV5-8 and TRBJ2-1, with TRBD1 as a possible D gene (6 bases). The CDR3 runs 12 residues. Germline CDR1 is SGHTS and CDR2 is YDEGEE. V lost 4 bases to trimming and J lost 15 bases, with 17 bases between them. The DNA for the CDR3 is TGTGCCAGCAGCCCTACAGGGCTTGGGCGGTTCTTC. It is translated as CASSPTGLGRFF.

The chain has TRBV5-1 and TRBJ1-6; D gene uncertain. The germline V gene encodes CDR1 SGHRS and CDR2 YFSETQ. This CDR3 spans 20 amino acids. The V end lost 0 bases, the J end lost 8 bases, and 27 bases lay between the germline ends. For the CDR3, the DNA is TGCGCCAGCAGCTTGGGCCCCCTGGATCGGAGGCAAATAAAGGATTCACCCCTCCACTTT. Amino acids: CASSLGPLDRRQIKDSPLHF.

The chain carries TRBV4-1 and TRBJ1-2; no firm D call. The germline CDR1 and CDR2 sequences are MGHRA and YSYEKL. The CDR3 consists of 14 residues. V lost 0 bases and J 5 bases, leaving 10 bases between the germline ends. CDR3 in DNA: TGCGCCAGCAGCCAAGATCCACAATTTTATGGCTACACCTTC. Amino acid sequence: CASSQDPQFYGYTF.